This T cell receptor beta chain was recovered during a study of blood T cell repertoires in COVID-19. Germline V gene lookup returns CDR1 LNHNV and CDR2 YYDKDF (reference sequence). Trimming took 5 bases from V and 7 from J, leaving 15 bases between them. The CDR3 contains 14 residues. The protocol was immunoSEQ multiplex PCR, while the TCRdb copy is restricted to in-frame clones and leaves out a portion. The sample has about 250,000 clones; approximately 85% are singletons. The chain combines TRBV15 with TRBJ1-5, with D maybe TRBD1 (6 bases). The material sequenced was peripheral blood. The clonotype originates from a man in his forties or fifties with COVID-19, enrolled during active disease. CDR3 nucleotide sequence: TGTGCCACCAGCGGAACAGGGTCTCGGCAGCCCCAGCATTTT. Protein sequence: CATSGTGSRQPQHF.